Below are 14 T cell receptor beta chains sequenced from a single sample in a study of vaccination and CD4 T cells after COVID-19. Treatment specified: roughly 10-day PBMC culture with coronavirus spike peptide pools or control peptides (ViraFEST assay). Their cognate antigens are unknown. An Oncomine TCR Beta short-read assay was used to sequence the DNA from cultured CD4+ T cells. Using its own MiXCR run on the PCR reads, TCRdb lists one record per CDR3 protein. This table has around 15,000 distinct CDR3 sequences, 44% appearing once. The specimen sequenced was CD4+ T cells from blood, cultured in vitro. Receptors originate from a human donor who had recovered from COVID-19.

V gene TRBV10-2 combines with J gene TRBJ2-7; no clear D gene. V was cut by 3 bases and J by 5 bases, with 5 bases left in between. The CDR3 runs 11 residues. The V gene's germline CDR1 is WSHSY and CDR2 SAAADI. The CDR3 DNA is TGCGCCAGCAGTGATGATCACGAGCAGTACTTC. Protein sequence: CASSDDHEQYF.

This clonotype was seen only a few times. This rearrangement joins TRBV4-3 to TRBJ2-5; D is undetermined. CDR1 LGHNA and CDR2 YSLEER come from the germline V gene. V was shortened by 2 bases and J by 4 bases, with 8 bases between the two germline ends. The CDR3 length is 13 residues. DNA for the CDR3: TGCGCCAGCAGCCAATCAGGTGGAGAGACCCAGTACTTC. It translates to CASSQSGGETQYF.

There are a few counts of this clonotype. The chain links TRBV20-1 to TRBJ2-2, with D possibly being TRBD2 (6 bases). The V end lost 2 bases, the J end lost 2 bases, and 12 bases lay between the germline ends. This CDR3 contains 15 residues. Germline V gene data show CDR1 as DFQATT and CDR2 as SNEGSKA (reference sequence). The CDR3 DNA follows: TGCAGTGCTAGATCGGGAGACCCAAACACCGGGGAGCTGTTTTTT. Amino acids: CSARSGDPNTGELFF.

The chain has TRBV4-2 and TRBJ1-6, with 8 bases fitting TRBD1. V lost 1 base and J lost 10; bases outside the gene matches: 3. Per the germline V gene, CDR1 is LGHNA and CDR2 is YNFKEQ. This CDR3 has 14 residues. The CDR3 is CASSQGTGRSPLHF. CDR3 nucleotides: TGTGCCAGCAGCCAAGGGACAGGGAGGTCACCCCTCCACTTT.

This chain connects TRBV6-1 to TRBJ2-7; D perhaps matches TRBD1 (6 bases). CDR3 length: 14 amino acids. The V end was cut by 7 bases, the J end by 2 bases, with 15 bases between. Germline V gene lookup returns CDR1 MNHNS and CDR2 SASEGT. CDR3: CASKWQGRPYEQYF. CDR3 coding DNA: TGTGCCAGCAAATGGCAGGGGAGACCCTACGAGCAGTACTTC.

V and J are TRBV7-9 and TRBJ2-3; TRBD2 matches 14 bases. The V segment lost 3 bases and the J segment 2 bases; nucleotides outside the gene matches: 1. This CDR3 is 16 amino acids long. Germline CDR1 reads SEHNR; CDR2 reads FQNEAQ (reference sequence). CDR3 protein: CASSLTSGRATDTQYF. DNA for the CDR3: TGTGCCAGCAGCTTGACTAGCGGGAGGGCCACAGATACGCAGTATTTT.

This clonotype was recorded a few times. The chain uses TRBV18 and TRBJ2-7; 11 nucleotides match TRBD2. Germline trimming cut 2 bases from V and 7 bases from J; bases unmatched to any gene: 13. The germline CDR1 and CDR2 sequences are KGHSH and LQKENI. The CDR3 consists of 17 residues. The DNA for the CDR3 is TGTGCCAGCTCACCAAATCCTCCGCTAGCGGGAGGAGAAGAGCAGTACTTC. Protein product: CASSPNPPLAGGEEQYF.

Here the CDR3 DNA reads TGCAGTGCTTCCCGGGACAGGGCCGACGAGCAGTACTTC. Translating gives CSASRDRADEQYF. The chain joins TRBV20-1 to TRBJ2-7; TRBD1 agrees at 9 bases. The CDR3 length is 13 residues. The J segment lost 5 bases and the V segment lost 5 bases, leaving 7 bases of the junction unmatched. Germline V gene sequence: CDR1 DFQATT, CDR2 SNEGSKA (reference sequence).

Only a few counts were recorded for this clonotype. The chain combines TRBV15 with TRBJ1-5, with D maybe TRBD1 (5 bases). The V end was cut by 3 bases, the J end by 0 bases, with 12 bases between. Per germline, CDR1 LNHNV and CDR2 YYDKDF (reference sequence). The CDR3 runs to 16 residues. CDR3: CATSSGADPSNQPQHF. In DNA form, the CDR3 reads TGTGCCACCAGCAGTGGGGCCGATCCTAGCAATCAGCCCCAGCATTTT. Full variable domain (outside the CDR3, taken from reference TRBV15 and TRBJ1-5): DAMVIQNPRYQVTQFGKPVTLSCSQTLNHNVMYWYQQKSSQAPKLLFHYYDKDFNNEADTPDNFQSRRPNTSFCFLDIRSPGLGDTAMYLCATSSGADPSNQPQHFGDGTRLSIL.

This clonotype turned up a few times. This chain uses TRBV20-1 with TRBJ2-5; 7 nucleotides line up with TRBD2. With 3 bases clipped from V and 5 bases from J, the junction kept 9 bases outside the gene matches. Germline CDR1 reads DFQATT; CDR2 reads SNEGSKA (reference sequence). There are 14 residues in the CDR3. CDR3 in amino acids: CSASLAGVFETQYF. The CDR3 DNA follows: TGCAGTGCTAGTCTGGCGGGAGTGTTTGAGACCCAGTACTTC.

This clonotype has a handful of counts. CDR3 sequence reads: CASALQGRTFF. The CDR3 DNA follows: TGTGCCAGCGCATTACAGGGTCGGACTTTCTTT. This chain joins TRBV28 and TRBJ1-1; the D gene is possibly TRBD1 (6 bases). The CDR3 totals 11 residues. Per germline, CDR1 MDHEN and CDR2 SYDVKM. Trimming shortened V by 8 bases and J by 12 bases, and 16 bases separated the two germline ends.

This clonotype was recorded a few times. This chain connects TRBV30 to TRBJ1-5; TRBD1 might be the D (5 bases). V was trimmed by 1 base and J by 0 bases, leaving 10 bases between them. The germline V gene has CDR1 GTSNPN and CDR2 SVGIG (reference sequence). The CDR3 consists of 15 residues. CDR3 loop: CAWSAGRHSNQPQHF. In DNA, the CDR3 is TGTGCCTGGAGTGCAGGGAGACATAGCAATCAGCCCCAGCATTTT.

The chain has TRBV19 and TRBJ2-1; 10 nucleotides line up with TRBD1. V lost 8 bases to trimming and J lost 5 bases; unmatched junction nucleotides: 9. This CDR3 is 15 amino acids long. CDR1 is LNHDA, CDR2 SQIVND, per germline (reference sequence). CDR3 amino acids: CASGWGDRGHNEQFF. The DNA for the CDR3 is TGTGCCAGTGGGTGGGGGGACAGGGGACACAATGAGCAGTTCTTC. Based on the CDR3 plus reference TRBV19 and TRBJ2-1, the full variable domain is DGGITQSPKYLFRKEGQNVTLSCEQNLNHDAMYWYRQDPGQGLRLIYYSQIVNDFQKGDIAEGYSVSREKKESFPLTVTSAQKNPTAFYLCASGWGDRGHNEQFFGPGTRLTVL.

This clonotype was recorded a few times. The chain carries TRBV27 and TRBJ2-1, with 8 bases fitting TRBD1. J lost 8 bases, V lost 5 bases, and 14 bases had no gene match. This CDR3 contains 16 residues. Per germline, CDR1 MNHEY and CDR2 SMNVEV (reference sequence). CDR3 sequence reads: CASSPWTGKNRDEQFF. The CDR3 DNA sequence: TGTGCCAGCAGTCCATGGACAGGGAAGAATAGGGATGAGCAGTTCTTC.